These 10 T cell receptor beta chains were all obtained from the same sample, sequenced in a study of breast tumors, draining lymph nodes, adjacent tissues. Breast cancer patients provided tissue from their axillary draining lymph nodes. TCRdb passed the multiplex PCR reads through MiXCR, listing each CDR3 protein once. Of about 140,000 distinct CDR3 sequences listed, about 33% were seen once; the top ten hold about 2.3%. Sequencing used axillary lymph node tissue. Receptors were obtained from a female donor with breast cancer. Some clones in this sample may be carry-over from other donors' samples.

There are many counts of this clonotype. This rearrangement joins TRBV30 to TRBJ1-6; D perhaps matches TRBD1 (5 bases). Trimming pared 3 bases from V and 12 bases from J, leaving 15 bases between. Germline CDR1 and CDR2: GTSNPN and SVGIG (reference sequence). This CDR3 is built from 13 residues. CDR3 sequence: CAWRSAGLRPLHF. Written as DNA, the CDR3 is TGTGCCTGGAGGAGCGCAGGGCTGAGACCCCTCCACTTT. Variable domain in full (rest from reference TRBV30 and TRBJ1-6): SQTIHQWPATLVQPVGSPLSLECTVEGTSNPNLYWYRQAAGRGLQLLFYSVGIGQISSEVPQNLSASRPQDRQFILSSKKLLLSDSGFYLCAWRSAGLRPLHFGNGTRLTVT.

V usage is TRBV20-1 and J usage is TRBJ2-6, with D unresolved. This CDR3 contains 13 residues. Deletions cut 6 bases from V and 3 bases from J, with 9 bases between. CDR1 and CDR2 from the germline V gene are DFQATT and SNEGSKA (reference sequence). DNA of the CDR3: TGCAGTGCGTCAACATTTGGGGCCAACGTCCTGACTTTC. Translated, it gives CSASTFGANVLTF.

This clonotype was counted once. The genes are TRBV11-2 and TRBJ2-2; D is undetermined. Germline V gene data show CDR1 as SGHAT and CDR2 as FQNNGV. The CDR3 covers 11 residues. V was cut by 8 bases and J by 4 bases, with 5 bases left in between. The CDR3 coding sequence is TGTGCCAGCGATAGCACCGGGGAGCTGTTTTTT. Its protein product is CASDSTGELFF.

CDR3 amino acids: CASKKGENSPLHF. The DNA for the CDR3 is TGTGCCAGTAAGAAAGGGGAGAATTCACCCCTCCACTTT. V and J are TRBV19 and TRBJ1-6, with D possibly TRBD1 on 5 matching bases. The CDR3 spans 13 residues. Trimming pared 7 bases from V and 7 bases from J, leaving 11 bases between. Germline V CDR1 and CDR2: LNHDA, SQIVND (reference sequence).

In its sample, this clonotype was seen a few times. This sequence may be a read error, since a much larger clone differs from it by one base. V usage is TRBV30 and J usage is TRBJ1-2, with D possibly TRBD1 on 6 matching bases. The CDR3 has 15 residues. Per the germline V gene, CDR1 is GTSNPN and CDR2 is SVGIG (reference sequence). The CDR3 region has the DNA TGTGCCTGGAGTCTCGGACTAGGGGGAGGATATGGCTACGCCTTC. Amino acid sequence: CAWSLGLGGGYGYAF.

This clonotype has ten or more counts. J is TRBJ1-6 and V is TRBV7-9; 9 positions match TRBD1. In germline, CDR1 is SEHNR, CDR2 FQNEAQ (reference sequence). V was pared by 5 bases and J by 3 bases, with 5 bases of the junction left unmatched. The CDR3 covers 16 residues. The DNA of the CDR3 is TGTGCCAGCAGCCAGGGACAGGGTTTCTATAATTCACCCCTCCACTTT. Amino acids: CASSQGQGFYNSPLHF.

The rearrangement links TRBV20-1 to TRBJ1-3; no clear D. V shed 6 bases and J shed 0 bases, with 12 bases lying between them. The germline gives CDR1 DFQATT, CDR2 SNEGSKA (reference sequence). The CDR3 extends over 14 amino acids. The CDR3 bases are TGCAGTGCCAACGGACGGATCTCTGGAAACACCATATATTTT. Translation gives CSANGRISGNTIYF.

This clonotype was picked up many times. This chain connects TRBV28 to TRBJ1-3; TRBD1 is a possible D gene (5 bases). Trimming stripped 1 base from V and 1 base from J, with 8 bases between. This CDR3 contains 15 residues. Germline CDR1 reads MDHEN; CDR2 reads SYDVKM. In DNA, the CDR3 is TGTGCCAGCAGTTTATCAGGGTGGTCTGGAAACACCATATATTTT. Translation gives CASSLSGWSGNTIYF.

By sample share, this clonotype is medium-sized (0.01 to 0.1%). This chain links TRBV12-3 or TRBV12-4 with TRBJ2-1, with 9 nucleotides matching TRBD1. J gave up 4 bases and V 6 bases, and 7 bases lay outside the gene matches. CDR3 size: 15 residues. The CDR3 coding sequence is TGTGCCAGCAGCATAGTGGGACAGGGTTACAATGAGCAGTTCTTC. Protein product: CASSIVGQGYNEQFF.

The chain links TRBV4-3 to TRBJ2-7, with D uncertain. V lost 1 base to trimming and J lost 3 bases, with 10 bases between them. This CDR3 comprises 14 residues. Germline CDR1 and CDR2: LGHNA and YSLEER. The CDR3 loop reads CASSQGLANYEQYF. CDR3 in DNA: TGCGCCAGCAGCCAAGGTCTCGCAAACTACGAGCAGTACTTC.